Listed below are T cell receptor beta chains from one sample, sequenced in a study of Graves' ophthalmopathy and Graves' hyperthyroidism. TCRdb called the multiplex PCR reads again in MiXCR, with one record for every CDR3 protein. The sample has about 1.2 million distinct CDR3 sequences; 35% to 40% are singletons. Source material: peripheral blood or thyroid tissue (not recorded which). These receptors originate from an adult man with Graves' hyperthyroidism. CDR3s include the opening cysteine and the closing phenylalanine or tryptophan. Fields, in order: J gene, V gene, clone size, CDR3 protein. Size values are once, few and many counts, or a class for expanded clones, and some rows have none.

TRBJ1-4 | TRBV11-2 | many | CASSSYDSKNEKLFF
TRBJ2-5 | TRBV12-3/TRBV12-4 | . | CASNYGLAGGQETQYF
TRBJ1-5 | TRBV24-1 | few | CASSPRGWQVNQPQHF
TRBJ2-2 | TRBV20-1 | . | CSARDHRALAGDTGELFF
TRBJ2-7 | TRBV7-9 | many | CASSKEGSSYEQYF
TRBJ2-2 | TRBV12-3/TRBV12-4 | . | CASSFGASGRAGELFF
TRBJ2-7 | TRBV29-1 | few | CSVVRGTSFNEQYF
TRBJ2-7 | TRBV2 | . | CASSYSGTGGAEQYF
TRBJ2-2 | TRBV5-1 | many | CASSLETGADGELFF
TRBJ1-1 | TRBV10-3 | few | CASSTGMGTEAFF
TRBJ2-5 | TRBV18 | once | CASSPLPGQGALAQETQYF
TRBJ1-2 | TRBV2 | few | CASHGGEGIDYGYTF
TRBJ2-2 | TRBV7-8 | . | CASSRYRLDGELFF
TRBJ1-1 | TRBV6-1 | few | CASRINQGGSTEAFF
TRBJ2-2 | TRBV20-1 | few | CSARDPRGGEELFF
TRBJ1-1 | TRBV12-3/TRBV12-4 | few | CASKLTGALPEAFF
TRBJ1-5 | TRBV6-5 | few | CASSYRQVDQPQHF
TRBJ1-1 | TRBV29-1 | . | CSVGLSGNTEAFF
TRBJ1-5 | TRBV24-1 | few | CATSDLRDPYNQPQHF
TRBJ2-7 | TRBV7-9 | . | CASSPGRDSGGFDHEQYF
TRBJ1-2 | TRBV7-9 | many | CASRSAVSVSYGYTF
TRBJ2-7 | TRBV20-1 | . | CSARDQGLRSYEQYF
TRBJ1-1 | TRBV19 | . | CASSPFPGLGSNTEAFF
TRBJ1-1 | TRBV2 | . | CASRITNRGPTEAFF
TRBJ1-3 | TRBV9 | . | CASSVEGGPGNTIYF